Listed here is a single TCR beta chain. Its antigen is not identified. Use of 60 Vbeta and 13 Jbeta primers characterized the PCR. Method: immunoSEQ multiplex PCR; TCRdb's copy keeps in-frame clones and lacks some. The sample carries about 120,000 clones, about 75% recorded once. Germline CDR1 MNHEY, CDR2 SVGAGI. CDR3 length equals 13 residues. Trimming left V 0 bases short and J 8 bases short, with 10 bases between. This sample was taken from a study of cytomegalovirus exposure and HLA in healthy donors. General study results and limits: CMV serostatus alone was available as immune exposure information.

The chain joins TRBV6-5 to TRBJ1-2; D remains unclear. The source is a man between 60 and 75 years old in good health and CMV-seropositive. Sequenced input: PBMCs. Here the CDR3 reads CASSYSISGGYTF. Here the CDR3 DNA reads TGTGCCAGCAGTTACTCGATCTCGGGAGGCTACACCTTC.